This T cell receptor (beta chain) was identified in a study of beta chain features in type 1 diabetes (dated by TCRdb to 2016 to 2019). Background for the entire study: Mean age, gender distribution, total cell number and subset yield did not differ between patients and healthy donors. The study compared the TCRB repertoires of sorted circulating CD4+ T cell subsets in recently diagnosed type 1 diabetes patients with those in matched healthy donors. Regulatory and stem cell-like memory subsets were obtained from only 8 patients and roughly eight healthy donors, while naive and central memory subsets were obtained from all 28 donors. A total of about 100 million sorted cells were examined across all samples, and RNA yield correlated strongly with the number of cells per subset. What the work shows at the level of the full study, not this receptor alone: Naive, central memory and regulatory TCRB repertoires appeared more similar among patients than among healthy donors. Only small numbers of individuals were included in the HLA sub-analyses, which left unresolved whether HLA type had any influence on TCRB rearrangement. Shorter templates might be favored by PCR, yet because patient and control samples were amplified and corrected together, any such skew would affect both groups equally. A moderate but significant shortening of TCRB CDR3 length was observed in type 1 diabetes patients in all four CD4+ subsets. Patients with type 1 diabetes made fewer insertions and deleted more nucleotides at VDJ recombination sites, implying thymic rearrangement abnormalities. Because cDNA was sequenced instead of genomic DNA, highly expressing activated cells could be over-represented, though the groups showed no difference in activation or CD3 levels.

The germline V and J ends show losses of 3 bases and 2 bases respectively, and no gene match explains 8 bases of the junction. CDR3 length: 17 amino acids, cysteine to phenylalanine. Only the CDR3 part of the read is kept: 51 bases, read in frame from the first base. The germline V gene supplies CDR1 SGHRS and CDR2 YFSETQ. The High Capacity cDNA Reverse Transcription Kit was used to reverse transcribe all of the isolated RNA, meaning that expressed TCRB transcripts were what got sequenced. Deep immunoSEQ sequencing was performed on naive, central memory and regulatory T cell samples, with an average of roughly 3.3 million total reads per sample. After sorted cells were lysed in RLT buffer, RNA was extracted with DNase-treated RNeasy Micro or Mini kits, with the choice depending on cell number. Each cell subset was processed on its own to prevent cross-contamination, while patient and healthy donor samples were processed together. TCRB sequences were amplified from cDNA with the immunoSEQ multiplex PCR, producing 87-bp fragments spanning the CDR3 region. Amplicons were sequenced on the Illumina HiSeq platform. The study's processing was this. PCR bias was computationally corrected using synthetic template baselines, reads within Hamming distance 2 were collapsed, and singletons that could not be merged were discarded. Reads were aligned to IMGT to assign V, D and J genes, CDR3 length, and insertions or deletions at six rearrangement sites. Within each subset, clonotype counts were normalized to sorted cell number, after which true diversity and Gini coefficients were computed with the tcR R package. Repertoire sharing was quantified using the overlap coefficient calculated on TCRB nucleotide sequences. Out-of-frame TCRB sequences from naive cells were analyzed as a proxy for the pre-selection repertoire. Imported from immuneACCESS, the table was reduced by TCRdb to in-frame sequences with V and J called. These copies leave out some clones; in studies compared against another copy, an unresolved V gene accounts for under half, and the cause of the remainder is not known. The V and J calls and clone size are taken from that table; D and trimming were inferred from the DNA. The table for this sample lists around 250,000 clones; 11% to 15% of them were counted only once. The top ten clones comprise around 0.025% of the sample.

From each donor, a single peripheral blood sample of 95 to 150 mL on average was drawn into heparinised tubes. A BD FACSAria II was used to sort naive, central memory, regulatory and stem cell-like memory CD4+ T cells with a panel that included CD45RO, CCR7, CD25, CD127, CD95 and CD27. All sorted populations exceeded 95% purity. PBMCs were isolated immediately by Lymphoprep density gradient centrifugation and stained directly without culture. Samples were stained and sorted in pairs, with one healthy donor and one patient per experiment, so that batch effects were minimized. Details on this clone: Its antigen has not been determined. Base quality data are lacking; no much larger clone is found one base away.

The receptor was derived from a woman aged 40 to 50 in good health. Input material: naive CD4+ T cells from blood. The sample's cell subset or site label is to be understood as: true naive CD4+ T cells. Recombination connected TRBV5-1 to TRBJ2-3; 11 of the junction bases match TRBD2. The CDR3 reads CASSSSFSGGATDTQYF. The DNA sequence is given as TGCGCCAGCAGCTCAAGTTTTAGCGGGGGGGCCACAGATACGCAGTATTTT. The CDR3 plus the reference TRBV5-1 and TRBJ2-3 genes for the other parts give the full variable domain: KAGVTQTPRYLIKTRGQQVTLSCSPISGHRSVSWYQQTPGQGLQFLFEYFSETQRNKGNFPGRFSGRQFSNSRSEMNVSTLELGDSALYLCASSSSFSGGATDTQYFGPGTRLTVL.